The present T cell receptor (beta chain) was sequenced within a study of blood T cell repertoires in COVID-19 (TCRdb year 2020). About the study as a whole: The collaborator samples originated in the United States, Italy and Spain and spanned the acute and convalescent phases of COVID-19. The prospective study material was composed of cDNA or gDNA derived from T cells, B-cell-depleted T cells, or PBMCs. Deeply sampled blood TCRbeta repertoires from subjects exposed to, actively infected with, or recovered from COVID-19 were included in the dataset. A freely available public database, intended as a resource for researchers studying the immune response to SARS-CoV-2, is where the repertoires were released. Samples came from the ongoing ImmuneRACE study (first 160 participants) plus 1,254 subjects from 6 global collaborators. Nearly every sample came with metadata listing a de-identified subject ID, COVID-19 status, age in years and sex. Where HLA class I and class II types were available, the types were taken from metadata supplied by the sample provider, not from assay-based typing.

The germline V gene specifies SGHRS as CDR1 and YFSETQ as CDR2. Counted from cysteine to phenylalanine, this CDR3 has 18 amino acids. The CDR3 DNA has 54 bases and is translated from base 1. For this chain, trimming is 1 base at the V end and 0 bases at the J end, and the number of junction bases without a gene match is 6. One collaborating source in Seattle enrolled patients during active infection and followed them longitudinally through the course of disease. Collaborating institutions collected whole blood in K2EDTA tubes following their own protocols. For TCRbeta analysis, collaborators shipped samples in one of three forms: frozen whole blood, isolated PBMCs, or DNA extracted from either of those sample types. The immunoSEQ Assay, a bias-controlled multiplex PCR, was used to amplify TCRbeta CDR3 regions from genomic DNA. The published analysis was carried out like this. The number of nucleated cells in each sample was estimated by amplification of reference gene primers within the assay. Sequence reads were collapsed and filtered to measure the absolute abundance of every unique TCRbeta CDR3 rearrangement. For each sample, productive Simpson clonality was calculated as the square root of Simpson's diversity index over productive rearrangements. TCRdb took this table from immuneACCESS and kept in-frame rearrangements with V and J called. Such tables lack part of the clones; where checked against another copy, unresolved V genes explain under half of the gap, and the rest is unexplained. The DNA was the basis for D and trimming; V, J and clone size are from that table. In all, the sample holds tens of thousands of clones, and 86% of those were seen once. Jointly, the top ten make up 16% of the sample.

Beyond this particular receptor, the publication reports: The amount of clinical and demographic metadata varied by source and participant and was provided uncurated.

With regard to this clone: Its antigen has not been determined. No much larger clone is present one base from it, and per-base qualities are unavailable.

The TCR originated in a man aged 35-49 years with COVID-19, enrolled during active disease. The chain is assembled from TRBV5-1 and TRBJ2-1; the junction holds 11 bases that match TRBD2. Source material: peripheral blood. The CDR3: CASSLMSSGGLSYNEQFF. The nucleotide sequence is TGCGCCAGCAGCTTGATGTCTAGCGGGGGGCTCTCCTACAATGAGCAGTTCTTC.